The entry that follows covers one T cell receptor (beta chain) sequence. Its antigen remains unknown. V was cut by 5 bases and J by 7 bases, with 8 bases left in between. This CDR3 has 11 amino acids. The sample is drawn from a study of response to subunit inactivated influenza vaccine. TCRdb independently ran MiXCR on the RT-PCR reads; one entry per CDR3 protein. The data show about 540,000 distinct CDR3 sequences, around 21% seen once. Overall study results and limits: New T cells are recruited in small numbers by each seasonal influenza vaccination, according to the authors' suggestion.

These records were also assigned to another study, of T cells expressing NK-cell markers. In that study: TCR beta libraries carry UMIs added by 5'RACE template switching. The TCR beta repertoires originated in sorted CD3+CD56+NKG2C+, CD3+CD56+NKG2C- and CD3+CD56-NKG2C+ T cells. In several experiments, sorting was confined to alpha-beta TCR T cells through use of an anti-gamma-delta TCR antibody. NKG2C+ dominant clonotype frequencies in about 6 donors were about 1.0-8% of CD8+ T cells.

The receptor was derived from a man over 45 who received an inactivated influenza vaccine. This specimen was CD4+ T cells sorted from PBMCs, taken approximately 13 days after vaccination. This chain connects TRBV12-3 or TRBV12-4 to TRBJ1-2; TRBD1 is a possible D gene (6 bases). The DNA for the CDR3 is TGTGCCAGCAGTCGCAGGGGTGGCTACACCTTC. Encoded protein: CASSRRGGYTF.